This T cell receptor (beta chain) was identified during a study of T-cell memory formation after mild COVID-19. At the level of the study: There were largely donor-specific TCR clusters. Notes on the study in general: CD4+ clones that contracted lay mainly in CM and EM; CD8+ ones lay in EMRA. Among clones peaking at day 37 in the second wave, SARS-CoV-2 specificity remained unconfirmed.

Amplification by 5'RACE using constant-segment primers produced TCR alpha and TCR beta cDNA libraries that carried sample barcodes and UMIs. A single record per CDR3 protein comes from TCRdb applying MiXCR to the 5' RACE reads. The table includes approximately 340,000 distinct CDR3 sequences, about a sixth detected once. This clonotype was detected only a few times. Antigen unknown. The source material was PBMCs or a T cell subset sorted from them (not recorded which). The TCR sequence derives from a man aged 18-30 years who had mild COVID-19 (a few samples of this study predate the infection). Cell type and time point are not known.

The CDR3 DNA is TGTGCCAGCAGCCACGCGGCAACGGTGGACCTTCAGCCCCAGCATTTT. Residues: CASSHAATVDLQPQHF. The V gene is TRBV7-3, the J gene TRBJ1-5; D gene unclear. The germline V gene has CDR1 SGHTA and CDR2 FQGTGA. With 5 bases removed from V and 6 bases from J, the gap between germline ends came to 20 bases. CDR3 length equals 16 residues.